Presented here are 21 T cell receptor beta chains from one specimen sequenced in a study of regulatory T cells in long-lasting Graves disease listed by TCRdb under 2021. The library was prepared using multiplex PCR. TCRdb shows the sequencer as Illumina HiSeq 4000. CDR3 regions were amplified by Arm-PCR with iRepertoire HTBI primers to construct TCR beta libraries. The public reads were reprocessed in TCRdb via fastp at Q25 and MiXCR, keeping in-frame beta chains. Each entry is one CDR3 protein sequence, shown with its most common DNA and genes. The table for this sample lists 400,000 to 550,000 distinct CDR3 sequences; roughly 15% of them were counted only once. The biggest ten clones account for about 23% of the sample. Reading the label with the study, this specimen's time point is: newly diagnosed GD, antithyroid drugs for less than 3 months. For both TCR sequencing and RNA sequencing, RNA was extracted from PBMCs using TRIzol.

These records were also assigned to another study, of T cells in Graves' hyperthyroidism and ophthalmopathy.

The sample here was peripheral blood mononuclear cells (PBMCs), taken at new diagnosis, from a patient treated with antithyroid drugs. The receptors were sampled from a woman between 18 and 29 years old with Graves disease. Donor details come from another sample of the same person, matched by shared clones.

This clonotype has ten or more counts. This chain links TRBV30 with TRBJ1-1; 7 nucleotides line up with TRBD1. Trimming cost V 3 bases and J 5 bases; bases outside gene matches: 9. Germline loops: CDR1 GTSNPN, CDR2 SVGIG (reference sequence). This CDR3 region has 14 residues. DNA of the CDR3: TGTGCCTGGAGCCCTCTTAGGGGGCCGACTGAAGCTTTCTTT. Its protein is CAWSPLRGPTEAFF.

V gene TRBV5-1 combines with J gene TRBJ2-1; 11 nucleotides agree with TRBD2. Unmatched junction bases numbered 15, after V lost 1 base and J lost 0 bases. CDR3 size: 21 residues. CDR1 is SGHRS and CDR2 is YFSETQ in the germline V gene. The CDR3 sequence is CASSLSKPGLAEGHSYNEQFF. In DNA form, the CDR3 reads TGCGCCAGCAGCTTGTCAAAACCGGGACTAGCGGAAGGTCACTCCTACAATGAGCAGTTCTTC.

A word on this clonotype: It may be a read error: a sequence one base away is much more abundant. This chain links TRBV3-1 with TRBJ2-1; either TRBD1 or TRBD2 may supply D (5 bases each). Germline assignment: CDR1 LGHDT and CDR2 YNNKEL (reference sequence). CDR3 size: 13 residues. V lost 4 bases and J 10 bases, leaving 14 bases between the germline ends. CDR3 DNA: TGTGCCAGCAGCCCAGGGAGCTACTACGAGCAGTTCTTC. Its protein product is CASSPGSYYEQFF.

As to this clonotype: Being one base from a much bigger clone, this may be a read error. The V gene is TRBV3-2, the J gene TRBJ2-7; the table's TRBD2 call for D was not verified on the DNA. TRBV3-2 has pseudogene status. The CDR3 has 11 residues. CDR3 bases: TGCGCCAGCAGTGCGGGCTACGGGCAGTACTTC. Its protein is CASSAGYGQYF.

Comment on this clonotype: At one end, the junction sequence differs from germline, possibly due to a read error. The CDR3 spells CASSLLAGGPEADTQYF. As DNA, the CDR3 is TGTGCCAGCAGCTTATTAGCGGGAGGGCCCGAAGCAGATACGCAGTATTTT. The chain joins TRBV28 to TRBJ2-3; 11 bases map to TRBD2. The CDR3 covers 17 residues. Germline CDR1 MDHEN, CDR2 SYDVKM.

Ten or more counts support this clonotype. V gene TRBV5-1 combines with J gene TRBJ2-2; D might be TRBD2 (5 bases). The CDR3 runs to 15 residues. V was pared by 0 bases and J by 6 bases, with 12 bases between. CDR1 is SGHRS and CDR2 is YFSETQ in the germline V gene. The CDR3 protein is CASSLGGLYPGELFF. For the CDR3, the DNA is TGCGCCAGCAGCTTGGGCGGACTGTATCCCGGGGAGCTGTTTTTT.

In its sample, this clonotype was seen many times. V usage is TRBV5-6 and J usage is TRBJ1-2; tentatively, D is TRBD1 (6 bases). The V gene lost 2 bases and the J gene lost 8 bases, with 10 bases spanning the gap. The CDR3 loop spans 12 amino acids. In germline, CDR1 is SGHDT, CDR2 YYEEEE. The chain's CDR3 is CASSFNRDGYTF. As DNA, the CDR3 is TGTGCCAGCAGCTTTAACAGGGACGGCTACACCTTC.

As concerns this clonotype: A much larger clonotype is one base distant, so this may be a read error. CDR3 bases: TGTGCCAGCAGTTACGTCCTGAACACTGAAGCTTTCTTT. This translates into CASSYVLNTEAFF. The rearrangement links TRBV6-9 to TRBJ1-1, with D uncertain. The length of the CDR3 is 13 residues. Germline V gene data show CDR1 as MNHGY and CDR2 as SVAAGI. Trimming cost V 3 bases and J 0 bases, with 5 bases left between them.

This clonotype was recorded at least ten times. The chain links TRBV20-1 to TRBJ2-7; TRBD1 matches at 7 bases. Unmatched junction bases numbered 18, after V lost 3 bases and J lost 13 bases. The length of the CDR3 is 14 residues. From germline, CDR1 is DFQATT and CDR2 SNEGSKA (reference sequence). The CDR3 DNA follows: TGCAGTGCTAGCGGGCAGGGGGACGAACGTTTGGTATACTTC. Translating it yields CSASGQGDERLVYF.

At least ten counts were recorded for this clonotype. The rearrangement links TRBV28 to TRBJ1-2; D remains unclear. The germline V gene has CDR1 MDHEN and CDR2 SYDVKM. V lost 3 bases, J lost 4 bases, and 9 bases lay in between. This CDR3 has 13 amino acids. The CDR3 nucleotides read TGTGCCAGCAGTTTCGACAAGGTCTATGGCTACACCTTC. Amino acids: CASSFDKVYGYTF.

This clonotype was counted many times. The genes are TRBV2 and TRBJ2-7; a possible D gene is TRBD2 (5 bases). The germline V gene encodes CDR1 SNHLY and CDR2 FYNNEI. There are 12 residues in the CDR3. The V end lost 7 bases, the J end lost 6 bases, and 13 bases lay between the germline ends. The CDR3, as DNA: TGTGCCAGCAAAGTACCTAGCTCCGAGCAGTACTTC. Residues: CASKVPSSEQYF.

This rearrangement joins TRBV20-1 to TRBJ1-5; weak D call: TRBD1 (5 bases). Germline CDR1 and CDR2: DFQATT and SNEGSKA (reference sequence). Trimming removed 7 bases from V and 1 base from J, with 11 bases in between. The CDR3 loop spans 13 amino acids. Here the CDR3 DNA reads TGCAGTGAGTCGAGGGGCAGCAATCAGCCCCAGCATTTT. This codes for CSESRGSNQPQHF.

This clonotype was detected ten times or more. The CDR3 nucleotides read TGTGCCAGCAGCCCACGGCAGGGGGGGATCGAAATTTCTTGGGAGACCCAGTACTTC. This sequence encodes CASSPRQGGIEISWETQYF. The chain uses TRBV9 and TRBJ2-5; perhaps D is TRBD1 or TRBD2 (7 bases each). V lost 4 bases, J lost 5 bases, and 30 bases lay in between. Germline-derived CDR1 and CDR2 are SGDLS and YYNGEE. The CDR3 sequence is 19 residues long.

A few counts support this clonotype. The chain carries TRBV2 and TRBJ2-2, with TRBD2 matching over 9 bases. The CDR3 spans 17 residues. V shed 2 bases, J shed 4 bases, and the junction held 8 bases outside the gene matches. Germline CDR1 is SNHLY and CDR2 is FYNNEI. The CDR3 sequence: CASSELAGGLSTGELFF. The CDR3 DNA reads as TGTGCCAGCAGTGAATTGGCGGGAGGGCTCAGCACCGGGGAGCTGTTTTTT.

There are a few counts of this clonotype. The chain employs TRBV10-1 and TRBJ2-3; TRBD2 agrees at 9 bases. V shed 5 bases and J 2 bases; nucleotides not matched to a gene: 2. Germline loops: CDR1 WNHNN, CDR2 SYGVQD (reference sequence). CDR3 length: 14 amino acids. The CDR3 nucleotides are TGCGCCAGCAGTATAGCGGGAGACACAGATACGCAGTATTTT. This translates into CASSIAGDTDTQYF.

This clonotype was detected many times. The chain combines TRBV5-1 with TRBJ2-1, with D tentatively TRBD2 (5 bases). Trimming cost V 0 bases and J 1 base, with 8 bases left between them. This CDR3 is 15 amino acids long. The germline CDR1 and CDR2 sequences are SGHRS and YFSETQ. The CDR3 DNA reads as TGCGCCAGCAGCTTGGAACTAGAATCCTACAATGAGCAGTTCTTC. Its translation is CASSLELESYNEQFF. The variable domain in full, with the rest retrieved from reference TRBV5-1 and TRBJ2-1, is KAGVTQTPRYLIKTRGQQVTLSCSPISGHRSVSWYQQTPGQGLQFLFEYFSETQRNKGNFPGRFSGRQFSNSRSEMNVSTLELGDSALYLCASSLELESYNEQFFGPGTRLTVL.

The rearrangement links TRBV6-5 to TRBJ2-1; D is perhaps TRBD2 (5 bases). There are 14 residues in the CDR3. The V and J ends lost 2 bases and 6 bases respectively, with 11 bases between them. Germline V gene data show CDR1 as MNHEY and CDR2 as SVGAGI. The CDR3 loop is CASSYSGEGNEQFF. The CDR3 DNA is TGTGCCAGCAGTTACAGCGGAGAGGGCAATGAGCAGTTCTTC.

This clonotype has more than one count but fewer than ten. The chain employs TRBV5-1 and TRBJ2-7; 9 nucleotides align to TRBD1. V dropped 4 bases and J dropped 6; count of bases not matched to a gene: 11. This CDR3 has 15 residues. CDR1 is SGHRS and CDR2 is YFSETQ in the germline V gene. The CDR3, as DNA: TGCGCCAGCAGCAAAGTCGGGACAGGGATCTCCGAGCAGTACTTC. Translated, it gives CASSKVGTGISEQYF.

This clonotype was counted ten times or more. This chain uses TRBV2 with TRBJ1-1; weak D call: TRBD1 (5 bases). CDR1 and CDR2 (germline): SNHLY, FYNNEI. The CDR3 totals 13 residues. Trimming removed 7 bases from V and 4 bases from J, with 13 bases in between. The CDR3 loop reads CASNNRRVTEAFF. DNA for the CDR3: TGTGCCAGCAATAACAGGCGAGTCACTGAAGCTTTCTTT.

The CDR3 here is CASSVDSGYEQYF. The CDR3 region has the DNA TGTGCCAGCAGCGTAGATAGCGGCTACGAGCAGTACTTC. V is TRBV9 and J is TRBJ2-7; maybe TRBD2 (6 bases). CDR1 SGDLS and CDR2 YYNGEE come from the germline V gene. The CDR3 is 13 amino acids. The germline V and J ends were trimmed by 0 bases and 3 bases, with 7 bases remaining between them.

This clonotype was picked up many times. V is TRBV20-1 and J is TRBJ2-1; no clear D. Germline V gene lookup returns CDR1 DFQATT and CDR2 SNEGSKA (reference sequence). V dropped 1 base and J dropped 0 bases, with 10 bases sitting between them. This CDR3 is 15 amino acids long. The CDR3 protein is CSARGLLSSYNEQFF. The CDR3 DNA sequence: TGCAGTGCTAGAGGTCTGTTGAGCTCCTACAATGAGCAGTTCTTC.